Included here is one T cell receptor (beta chain) sequence, with context. Its specificity is unknown. The investigators amplified TCR beta CDR3 regions from RNA transcripts. The HTBI set primed first-round TCR CDR3 RT-PCR. Each CDR3 protein is one row after TCRdb ran MiXCR on the multiplex PCR reads. Counted here are around 520,000 distinct CDR3 sequences, 14% occurring once; the ten biggest clones make up about 17%. This entry comes from a study of T cells in Graves' hyperthyroidism and ophthalmopathy. Findings and caveats of the study: The model foresaw ophthalmopathy a median 6.5 months prior to onset. A 13 V-J model separated ophthalmopathy from stable hyperthyroidism.

The PBMCs had their origin in roughly 10 ml of fresh peripheral blood. This receptor was obtained from a woman between 18 and 29 years old with Graves' hyperthyroidism. The sample taken for sequencing was blood.

In nucleotides, the CDR3 is TGCGCCAGCAGACCTTCCGGCACCGAAGCTTTCTTT. Protein sequence: CASRPSGTEAFF. This chain connects TRBV4-1 to TRBJ1-1; D unresolved. This CDR3 comprises 12 residues. Germline values: CDR1 MGHRA, CDR2 YSYEKL. The V end lost 6 bases, the J end lost 8 bases, and 13 bases lay between the germline ends.